The TCR beta chain described here comes from a study of control samples from healthy donors and cancer patients (dated by TCRdb to the early 2020s). Library preparation was by the immunoSEQ multiplex PCR assay. Imported from immuneACCESS, the table was reduced by TCRdb to in-frame sequences with V and J called. These copies leave out some clones; in studies compared against another copy, an unresolved V gene accounts for under half, and the cause of the remainder is not known. This sample gives 160,000 or so clones in total; about 94% of them show up just once. Approximately 8% of the sample comes from the top ten. With regard to this clone: Its recognized antigen is unknown. No much larger clonotype is one base removed from it; base qualities were not supplied.

CDR1 MNHEY and CDR2 SVGAGI were looked up in the germline V gene. Spanning cysteine to phenylalanine, the CDR3 consists of 15 amino acids. Of the read, only the CDR3 DNA is kept; its 45 bases are in frame from base 1. Compared with germline, V lacks 5 bases and J lacks 11 bases; bases without a gene match: 12. This chain joins TRBV6-5 to TRBJ1-6, with TRBD1 identical over 7 junction bases. This TCR came from a woman in her 40s in good health. Sample: blood. The DNA is as follows: TGTGCCAGCAGTAACGGAGGGACAGCTGTAGCACCCCTCCACTTT. Translated, it gives CASSNGGTAVAPLHF.